This T cell receptor beta chain was obtained from a study of blood T cell repertoires in COVID-19. Whole-study context: Both acute and convalescent COVID-19 samples were obtained from the United States, Italy and Spain. PBMCs, B-cell-depleted T cells, or T cells provided the cDNA or gDNA that made up the material.

The germline CDR1 and CDR2 sequences are GTSNPN and SVGIG (reference sequence). The V end lost 0 bases, the J end lost 7 bases, and 9 bases lay between the germline ends. This CDR3 has 13 residues. In the study's own analysis: The authors estimated nucleated cell counts from reference gene primer amplification. Sequenced by immunoSEQ multiplex PCR; TCRdb stores in-frame clones only, minus some. V, J and clone size are those of that table, while D and trimming were read from the DNA. Found here are 150,000 to 200,000 clones, around 85% of them singletons; the top ten hold roughly 8.2%. This clone occurred once.

What was sequenced was peripheral blood. The chain has TRBV30 and TRBJ2-2; no definite D call. The clonotype originates from a man in his 60s with acute or convalescent COVID-19. The CDR3 loop is CAWSVSRVGELFF. The CDR3 region has the DNA TGTGCCTGGAGTGTATCCCGGGTCGGGGAGCTGTTTTTT.